These 19 T cell receptor beta chains share one sample of origin, sequenced in a study of blood T cell repertoires in COVID-19. Here immunoSEQ multiplex PCR was the method, and the copy in TCRdb shows in-frame clones only, minus some. In the table there are 130,000 to 150,000 clones, 70% to 90% of which are singletons. The sample taken for sequencing was PBMCs or T cells enriched from blood (not recorded which). The origin of the receptors is a woman aged 40 to 49 who had recovered from COVID-19.

The J gene is TRBJ1-1, the V gene TRBV5-1; a weak D match, TRBD1 (6 bases). This CDR3 region has 13 residues. V lost 0 bases to trimming and J lost 11 bases, with 14 bases between them. The germline V gene has CDR1 SGHRS and CDR2 YFSETQ. The CDR3 sequence: CASSLGAGTTAFF. The CDR3 DNA sequence: TGCGCCAGCAGCTTGGGGGCCGGGACAACTGCTTTCTTT.

The J gene is TRBJ2-1, the V gene TRBV6-1; TRBD2 matches at 9 bases. The V and J ends lost 0 bases and 13 bases, in that order; junction bases with no gene match: 13. The CDR3 extends over 16 amino acids. The germline gives CDR1 MNHNS, CDR2 SASEGT. CDR3: CASSEAFASGKRVQFF. CDR3 DNA sequence: TGTGCCAGCAGTGAAGCGTTCGCTAGCGGGAAGCGGGTTCAGTTCTTC.

This clone was detected only a few times. This chain connects TRBV3-1 (or the pseudogene TRBV3-2) to TRBJ2-1, with D possibly being TRBD2 (5 bases). V was shortened by 4 bases and J by 3 bases, with 25 bases between the two germline ends. Germline CDR1 is LGHDT and CDR2 is YNNKEL (reference sequence). The CDR3 covers 19 residues. CDR3 DNA: TGTGCCAGCAGCCTTCTGCATCCCCTTAGCGTGACTCACTACAATGAGCAGTTCTTC. Protein product: CASSLLHPLSVTHYNEQFF.

This clone was seen just once. This rearrangement joins TRBV19 to TRBJ2-7; 8 bases are shared with TRBD2. Unmatched junction bases numbered 10, after V lost 3 bases and J lost 9 bases. The CDR3 runs to 14 residues. CDR1 LNHDA and CDR2 SQIVND come from the germline V gene (reference sequence). CDR3: CASSMRGDSFAQYF. The CDR3 DNA sequence: TGTGCCAGTAGTATGCGGGGGGACTCTTTTGCGCAGTACTTC.

The chain uses TRBV19 and TRBJ1-2, with 8 positions matching TRBD1. V shed 1 base and J 5 bases; nucleotides not matched to a gene: 6. In germline, CDR1 is LNHDA, CDR2 SQIVND (reference sequence). This CDR3 spans 15 amino acids. For the CDR3, the DNA is TGTGCCAGTAGTATAGTCACAGGGGGGATTTATGGCTACACCTTC. This translates into CASSIVTGGIYGYTF.

This chain links TRBV4-1 with TRBJ2-7; D possibly corresponds to TRBD2 (6 bases). CDR3 length equals 14 residues. CDR1 and CDR2 from the germline V gene are MGHRA and YSYEKL. V lost 0 bases to trimming and J lost 4 bases, with 10 bases between them. The chain's CDR3 is CASSQDRGRYEQYF. CDR3 DNA sequence: TGCGCCAGCAGCCAAGATCGGGGGAGATACGAGCAGTACTTC.

The rearrangement uses TRBV18 and TRBJ1-5, with D maybe TRBD1 (6 bases). Trimming left V 2 bases short and J 2 bases short, with 10 bases between. The germline gives CDR1 KGHSH, CDR2 LQKENI. This CDR3 spans 15 amino acids. CDR3 DNA sequence: TGTGCCAGCTCACCAAGGGCAGGGGGCAATCAGCCCCAGCATTTT. Translation: CASSPRAGGNQPQHF.

This clone has more than one count but fewer than ten. The rearrangement links TRBV19 to TRBJ1-2; maybe TRBD1 (6 bases). The CDR3 has 13 residues. Germline CDR1 is LNHDA and CDR2 is SQIVND (reference sequence). Trimming took off 5 bases at V and 5 bases at J, with 12 bases between the two ends. The CDR3 loop is CASSEGVSYGYTF. The CDR3 DNA reads TGTGCCAGTAGTGAGGGGGTCTCTTATGGCTACACCTTC.

This chain joins TRBV5-1 and TRBJ2-2; D gene unclear. The CDR3 is 15 amino acids. With 2 bases removed from V and 4 bases from J, the gap between germline ends came to 12 bases. Germline CDR1 and CDR2: SGHRS and YFSETQ. This CDR3 is CASSFSSEITGELFF. The CDR3 DNA reads as TGCGCCAGCAGCTTTAGCTCAGAAATCACCGGGGAGCTGTTTTTT.

The chain is built from TRBV9 and TRBJ2-3, with D possibly matching TRBD1 (6 bases). V lost 7 bases and J lost 2, with 17 bases in between. The CDR3 contains 15 residues. CDR1 SGDLS and CDR2 YYNGEE come from the germline V gene. The CDR3 is CASAERDTYTDTQYF. CDR3 DNA sequence: TGTGCCAGCGCCGAACGGGACACTTACACAGATACGCAGTATTTT.

The rearrangement links TRBV10-2 to TRBJ2-2; TRBD2 agrees at 10 bases. The CDR3 consists of 18 residues. Per the germline V gene, CDR1 is WSHSY and CDR2 is SAAADI. The V gene end was trimmed by 6 bases and the J gene end by 6 bases; junction bases not matched to a gene: 16. CDR3 DNA sequence: TGCGCCAGCAGGGAGGGGGCTAGCGGGGGCCCGGCGGCCGGGGAGCTGTTTTTT. Protein sequence: CASREGASGGPAAGELFF.

Here the CDR3 DNA reads TGTGCCAGTAGTATCTCGCCCCGATCGGGACAGATAAGCTCCTATAATTCACCCCTCCACTTT. Translation: CASSISPRSGQISSYNSPLHF. The J gene is TRBJ1-6, the V gene TRBV19; TRBD1 matches 7 bases. The CDR3 is 21 amino acids. The junction had 17 bases not matched to a gene; V was cut back by 3 bases and J by 0 bases. The V gene's germline CDR1 is LNHDA and CDR2 SQIVND (reference sequence).

The V and J genes are TRBV4-1 and TRBJ1-1, with TRBD1 matching 10 bases. This CDR3 has 15 residues. CDR1 is MGHRA and CDR2 is YSYEKL in the germline V gene. Losses at the gene ends were 4 bases for V and 5 bases for J; bases not matched to a gene: 7. CDR3: CASSRTGGISTEAFF. In DNA, the CDR3 is TGCGCCAGCAGCCGGACAGGGGGTATCAGTACTGAAGCTTTCTTT.

This chain connects TRBV6-5 to TRBJ1-6; the D gene is possibly TRBD1 (6 bases). The germline V gene has CDR1 MNHEY and CDR2 SVGAGI. Trimming pared 0 bases from V and 7 bases from J, leaving 13 bases between. CDR3 size: 16 residues. The DNA of the CDR3 is TGTGCCAGCAGTTACTCGAAGGGGGGGTTAAATTCACCCCTCCACTTT. This encodes CASSYSKGGLNSPLHF.

The chain uses TRBV5-1 and TRBJ1-2; perhaps TRBD1 as D (6 bases). The CDR3 is 15 amino acids. Trimming left V 0 bases short and J 2 bases short, with 11 bases between. Germline assignment: CDR1 SGHRS and CDR2 YFSETQ. The CDR3 sequence is CASSLAAGENYGYTF. In nucleotides, the CDR3 is TGCGCCAGCAGCTTGGCCGCAGGGGAAAACTATGGCTACACCTTC.

The V call is TRBV6-1, the J call TRBJ2-1; TRBD2 agrees at 7 bases. Germline lookup yields CDR1 MNHNS and CDR2 SASEGT. This CDR3 is 16 amino acids long. The junction had 6 bases not matched to a gene; V was cut back by 1 base and J by 3 bases. CDR3 DNA sequence: TGTGCCAGCAGTGAAGTTGTCGCGGGAGACTACAATGAGCAGTTCTTC. Protein product: CASSEVVAGDYNEQFF.

The J gene is TRBJ1-5, the V gene TRBV5-5, with D possibly TRBD1 on 5 matching bases. The CDR3 covers 15 residues. V lost 0 bases to trimming and J lost 9 bases, with 16 bases between them. CDR1 and CDR2 from the germline V gene are SGHKS and YYEKEE (reference sequence). CDR3 residues: CASSLGGGDVRPQHF. In DNA form, the CDR3 reads TGTGCCAGCAGCTTGGGGGGCGGGGACGTCAGGCCCCAGCATTTT.

The chain has TRBV28 and TRBJ2-4; 9 nucleotides line up with TRBD1. Germline CDR1 is MDHEN and CDR2 is SYDVKM. The CDR3 extends over 15 amino acids. The trim removed 5 bases at V and 2 bases at J, leaving 4 bases unmatched. The CDR3 spells CASSPTGGTKNIQYF. The CDR3 DNA reads as TGTGCCAGCAGTCCGACAGGGGGAACCAAAAACATTCAGTACTTC.

J is TRBJ1-6 and V is TRBV11-1, with 7 bases fitting TRBD1. This CDR3 contains 16 residues. Unmatched junction bases numbered 4, after V lost 3 bases and J lost 2 bases. The germline gives CDR1 SGHAT, CDR2 FQDESV (reference sequence). The CDR3 loop reads CASSFSGTAYNSPLHF. For the CDR3, the DNA is TGTGCCAGCAGCTTCTCCGGGACAGCCTATAATTCACCCCTCCACTTT. Filled out from reference TRBV11-1 and TRBJ1-6, the complete variable domain reads EAEVAQSPRYKITEKSQAVAFWCDPISGHATLYWYRQILGQGPELLVQFQDESVVDDSQLPKDRFSAERLKGVDSTLKIQPAELGDSAMYLCASSFSGTAYNSPLHFGNGTRLTVT.